A single sample is the source of the 10 T cell receptor beta chains below, sequenced in a study of PD-L1 blockade in urothelial cancer. Sequenced by immunoSEQ multiplex PCR; TCRdb stores in-frame clones only, minus some. The table has about 50,000 clones, roughly four fifths seen once; the top ten hold approximately 4.3%. The time point denotes: pretreatment peripheral blood. Sequenced here: PBMCs, sampled around atezolizumab (anti-PD-L1) treatment. The source of these receptors is a man in his sixties or seventies with urothelial cancer.

The V and J genes are TRBV5-6 and TRBJ2-7, with TRBD1 matching 7 bases. Germline CDR1 is SGHDT and CDR2 is YYEEEE. This CDR3 spans 14 amino acids. Trimming removed 4 bases from V and 3 bases from J; junction bases left unmatched: 7. The CDR3 region is CASSLTGTVYEQYF. CDR3 nucleotide sequence: TGTGCCAGCAGCCTGACAGGGACGGTCTACGAGCAGTACTTC.

The J gene is TRBJ1-2, the V gene TRBV27, with a weak D call TRBD1 (5 bases). Per germline, CDR1 MNHEY and CDR2 SMNVEV (reference sequence). The CDR3 totals 13 residues. The germline V and J ends were trimmed by 3 bases and 1 base, with 6 bases remaining between them. The CDR3 region is CASSFDSNYGYTF. As DNA, the CDR3 is TGTGCCAGCAGTTTCGACAGTAACTATGGCTACACCTTC.

The chain joins TRBV5-1 to TRBJ2-5; 11 bases map to TRBD2. Germline CDR1 SGHRS, CDR2 YFSETQ. With 4 bases clipped from V and 2 bases from J, the junction kept 4 bases outside the gene matches. This CDR3 is 15 amino acids long. The CDR3 protein is CASSRTSGQQETQYF. The CDR3 nucleotides are TGCGCCAGCAGCCGGACTAGCGGGCAACAAGAGACCCAGTACTTC.

This CDR3 reads CASSRPRVMEQFF. CDR3 coding DNA: TGTGCCAGCAGCCGACCTCGGGTTATGGAGCAGTTCTTC. V is TRBV28 and J is TRBJ2-1, with D uncertain. V lost 6 bases and J lost 10, with 16 bases in between. The CDR3 runs to 13 residues. Looked up from germline, CDR1 is MDHEN and CDR2 is SYDVKM.

The chain carries TRBV29-1 and TRBJ2-5, with a weak D call TRBD2 (7 bases). Trimming took off 4 bases at V and 1 base at J, with 16 bases between the two ends. This CDR3 region has 15 residues. Germline loops: CDR1 SQVTM, CDR2 ANQGSEA. The CDR3 DNA sequence: TGCAGCGTTGTGTTGATGCGGGGGCCCCAAGAGACCCAGTACTTC. Translating it yields CSVVLMRGPQETQYF. Looking up the rest from reference TRBV29-1 and TRBJ2-5 gives the full variable domain: SAVISQKPSRDICQRGTSLTIQCQVDSQVTMMFWYRQQPGQSLTLIATANQGSEATYESGFVIDKFPISRPNLTFSTLTVSNMSPEDSSIYLCSVVLMRGPQETQYFGPGTRLLVL.

The CDR3 reads CASSLQGRQPQHF. In DNA, the CDR3 is TGTGCCAGCAGTTTACAGGGAAGGCAGCCCCAGCATTTT. This chain uses TRBV28 with TRBJ1-5; TRBD1 might be the D (5 bases). The CDR3 contains 13 residues. CDR1 is MDHEN, CDR2 SYDVKM, per germline. The V end lost 2 bases, the J end lost 7 bases, and 9 bases lay between the germline ends.

The V and J genes are TRBV7-9 and TRBJ2-5; D may be TRBD2 (5 bases). CDR3 length equals 15 residues. V lost 1 base and J lost 1, with 10 bases in between. Germline CDR1 reads SEHNR; CDR2 reads FQNEAQ (reference sequence). CDR3 sequence: CASSLEFTSQETQYF. DNA of the CDR3: TGTGCCAGCAGCTTAGAATTTACTAGCCAAGAGACCCAGTACTTC.

This clone was picked up one time. This rearrangement joins TRBV2 to TRBJ2-3; 12 bases align to TRBD2. The germline CDR1 and CDR2 sequences are SNHLY and FYNNEI. The junction had 8 bases not matched to a gene; V was cut back by 0 bases and J by 7 bases. The CDR3 loop spans 17 amino acids. The CDR3 sequence is CASSEADRLAGVHTQYF. CDR3 sequence (DNA): TGTGCCAGCAGTGAAGCGGACCGACTAGCGGGGGTACATACGCAGTATTTT.

The DNA of the CDR3 is TGTGCCAGCAGCCCGAACCAGGGAGTAGCGGGAGGGAAAGAGACCCAGTACTTC. It encodes CASSPNQGVAGGKETQYF. J is TRBJ2-5 and V is TRBV11-2; TRBD2 aligns across 11 bases. This CDR3 has 18 amino acids. CDR1 SGHAT and CDR2 FQNNGV come from the germline V gene. The J segment lost 3 bases and the V segment lost 5 bases, leaving 14 bases of the junction unmatched.

The gene calls are TRBV4-2 and TRBJ1-4; TRBD1 is a possible D gene (6 bases). In germline, CDR1 is LGHNA, CDR2 YNFKEQ. The CDR3 is 16 residues long. V was shortened by 0 bases and J by 7 bases, with 15 bases between the two germline ends. For the CDR3, the DNA is TGTGCCAGCAGCCAAGATAAAGCGGCAGGGGCTGAAAAACTGTTTTTT. Protein product: CASSQDKAAGAEKLFF.